This T cell receptor (beta chain) was recovered during a study of response to subunit inactivated influenza vaccine. Per the germline V gene, CDR1 is SEHNR and CDR2 is FQNEAQ (reference sequence). This CDR3 has 14 amino acids. Trimming took off 9 bases at V and 2 bases at J, with 16 bases between the two ends. TCRdb reprocessed the RT-PCR reads with MiXCR, giving one entry per CDR3 protein. The sample has roughly 700,000 distinct CDR3 sequences; more than 11% are singletons. On this clonotype itself: Its antigen is undetermined.

General study results and limits: Only a handful of new T cells, the authors suggested, are recruited with each seasonal influenza vaccination.

This TCR was sampled from a man aged 50 to 59 who received an inactivated influenza vaccine. The specimen was PBMCs from blood, collected approximately 15 days before vaccination. The chain employs TRBV7-9 and TRBJ1-1; TRBD1 is a possible D gene (6 bases). The CDR3 nucleotides are TGTGCCAGTGCAAAGGGGGTCTCCAACACTGAAGCTTTCTTT. It translates to CASAKGVSNTEAFF.